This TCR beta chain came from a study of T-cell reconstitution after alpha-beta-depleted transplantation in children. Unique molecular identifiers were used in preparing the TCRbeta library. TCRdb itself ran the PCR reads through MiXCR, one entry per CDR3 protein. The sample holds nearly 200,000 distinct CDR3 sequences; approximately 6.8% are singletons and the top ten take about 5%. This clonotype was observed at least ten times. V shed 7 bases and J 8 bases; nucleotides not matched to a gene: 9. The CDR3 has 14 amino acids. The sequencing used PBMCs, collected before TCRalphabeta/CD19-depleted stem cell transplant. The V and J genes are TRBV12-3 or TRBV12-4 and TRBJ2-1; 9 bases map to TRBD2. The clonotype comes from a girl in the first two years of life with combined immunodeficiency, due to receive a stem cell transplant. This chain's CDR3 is CASMIGGRGDEQFF. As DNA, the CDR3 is TGTGCCAGCATGATTGGCGGGAGGGGTGATGAGCAGTTCTTC.